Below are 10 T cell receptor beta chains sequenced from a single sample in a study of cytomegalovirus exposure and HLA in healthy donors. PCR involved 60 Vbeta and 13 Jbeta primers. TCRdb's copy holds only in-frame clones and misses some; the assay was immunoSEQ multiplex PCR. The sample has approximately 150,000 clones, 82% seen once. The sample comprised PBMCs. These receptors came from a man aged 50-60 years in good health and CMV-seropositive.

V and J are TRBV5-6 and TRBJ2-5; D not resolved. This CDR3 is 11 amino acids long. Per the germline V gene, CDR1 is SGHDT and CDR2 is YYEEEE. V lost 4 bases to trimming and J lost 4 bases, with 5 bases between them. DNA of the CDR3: TGTGCCAGCAGCCTGAGAGAGACCCAGTACTTC. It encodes CASSLRETQYF.

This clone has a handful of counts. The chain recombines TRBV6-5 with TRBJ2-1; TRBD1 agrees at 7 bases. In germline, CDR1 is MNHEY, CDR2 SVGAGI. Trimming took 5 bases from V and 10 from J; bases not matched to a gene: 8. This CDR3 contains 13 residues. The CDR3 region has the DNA TGTGCCAGCAGTAGGGACAGAGACGAGGAGCAGTTCTTC. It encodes CASSRDRDEEQFF.

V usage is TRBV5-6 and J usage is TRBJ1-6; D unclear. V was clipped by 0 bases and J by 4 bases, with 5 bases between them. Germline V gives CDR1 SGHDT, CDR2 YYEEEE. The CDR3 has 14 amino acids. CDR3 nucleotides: TGTGCCAGCAGCTTGGACAGTTATAATTCACCCCTCCACTTT. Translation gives CASSLDSYNSPLHF.

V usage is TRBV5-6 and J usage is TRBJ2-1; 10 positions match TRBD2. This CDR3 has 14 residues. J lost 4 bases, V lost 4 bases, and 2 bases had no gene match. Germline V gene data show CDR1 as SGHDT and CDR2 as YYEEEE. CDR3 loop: CASSKGLAYNEQFF. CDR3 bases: TGTGCCAGCAGCAAGGGACTAGCGTACAATGAGCAGTTCTTC.

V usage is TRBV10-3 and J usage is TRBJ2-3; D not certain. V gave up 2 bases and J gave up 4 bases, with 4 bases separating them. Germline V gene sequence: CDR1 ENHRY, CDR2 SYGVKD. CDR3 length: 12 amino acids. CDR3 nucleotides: TGTGCCATCAGTGAGCCCGCAGATACGCAGTATTTT. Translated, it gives CAISEPADTQYF.

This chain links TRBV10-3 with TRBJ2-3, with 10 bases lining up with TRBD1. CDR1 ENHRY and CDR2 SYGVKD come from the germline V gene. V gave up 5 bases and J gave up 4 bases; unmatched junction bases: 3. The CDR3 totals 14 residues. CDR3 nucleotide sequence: TGTGCCATCAGTTCCGGGACAGGGGCAGATACGCAGTATTTT. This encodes CAISSGTGADTQYF.

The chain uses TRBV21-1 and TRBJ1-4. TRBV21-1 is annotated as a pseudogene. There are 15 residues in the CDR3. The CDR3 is CASSKGPGSAEKLFF. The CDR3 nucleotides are TGTGCCAGCAGCAAAGGCCCGGGTTCGGCAGAAAAACTGTTTTTT.

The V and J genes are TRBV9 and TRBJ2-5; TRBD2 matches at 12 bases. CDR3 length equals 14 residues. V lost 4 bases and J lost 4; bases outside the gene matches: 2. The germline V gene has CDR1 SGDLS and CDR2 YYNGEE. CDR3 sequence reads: CASSPTSGRETQYF. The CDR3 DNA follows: TGTGCCAGCAGCCCGACTAGCGGGAGAGAGACCCAGTACTTC.

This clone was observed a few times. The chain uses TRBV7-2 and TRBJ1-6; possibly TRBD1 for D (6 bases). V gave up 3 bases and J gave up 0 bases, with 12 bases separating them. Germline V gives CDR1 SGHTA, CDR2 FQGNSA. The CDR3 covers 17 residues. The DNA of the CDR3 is TGTGCCAGCAGCTTTTCTGGGGGCGCCTCCTATAATTCACCCCTCCACTTT. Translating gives CASSFSGGASYNSPLHF.

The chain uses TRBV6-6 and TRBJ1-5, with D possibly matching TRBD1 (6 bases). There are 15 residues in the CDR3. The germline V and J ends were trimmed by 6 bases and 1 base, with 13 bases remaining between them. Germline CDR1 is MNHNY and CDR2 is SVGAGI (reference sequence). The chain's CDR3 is CASRRTAGSNQPQHF. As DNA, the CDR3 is TGTGCCAGCAGACGGACAGCGGGGAGCAATCAGCCCCAGCATTTT.